A selection of T cell receptor beta chains follows, all from one sample in a study of shared clonotypes between healthy human individuals. The assay was immunoSEQ multiplex PCR, and TCRdb's table has in-frame clones only and misses some. Of 2 million to 2.5 million clones in the sample, roughly 95% are singletons; the top ten hold over 0.1%. Sequenced material: naive CD4+ T cells sorted from blood. Every receptor here comes from a man aged 18 to 29 in good health. The CDR3 runs from the conserved cysteine through the conserved F or W.

j_call	v_call	cdr3_aa
TRBJ1-1	TRBV19	CASSLQGTNTEAFF
TRBJ2-7	TRBV7-9	CASREDNLYEQYF
TRBJ2-1	TRBV9	CASSVLPMGGNEQFF
TRBJ2-3	TRBV7-9	CASSSTADTQYF
TRBJ1-1	TRBV4-3	CASSRKQGPGAEAFF
TRBJ1-2	TRBV6-6	CASSLQGREGYTF
TRBJ2-7	TRBV30	CAWSPGQDWWYEQYF
TRBJ1-3	TRBV7-2	CASSQGQPGASGNTIYF
TRBJ2-1	TRBV4-1	CASSQEGGQGPRNEQFF
TRBJ2-3	TRBV11-2	CASRTGRNTDTQYF
TRBJ1-1	TRBV5-4	CASSPSSVPNTEAFF
TRBJ2-7	TRBV5-1	CASAKREGYEQYF
TRBJ2-7	TRBV5-1	CASSPAVVLGEQYF
TRBJ1-4	TRBV14	CASSHTIEKLFF
TRBJ2-7	TRBV6-6	CASSYSASSYEQYF
TRBJ2-5	TRBV2	CASSEIQGETQYF
TRBJ1-6	TRBV9	CASSALSGASSYNSPLHF
TRBJ2-5	TRBV5-1	CASSLGQGDQETQYF
TRBJ2-2	TRBV11-3	CASSPGQGGTGELFF
TRBJ2-2	TRBV28	CASRAGSKDTGELFF
TRBJ2-5	TRBV9	CASSPTGTGREETQYF
TRBJ2-1	TRBV11-3	CASSLGPETGEFF
TRBJ1-2	TRBV19	CASNRVGDYGYTF
TRBJ2-1	TRBV11-2	CASSLRVITSGYNEQFF
TRBJ2-4	TRBV6-1	CASSAPGGRRYF
TRBJ1-6	TRBV27	CASRKPGSSYNSPLHF
TRBJ2-1	TRBV5-1	CASSLGLAGTYNEQFF
TRBJ2-6	TRBV5-1	CASSLTGHKALGANVLTF
TRBJ2-3	TRBV27	CASRLAGRPDTQYF
TRBJ2-3	TRBV30	CGGDRGLGTDTQYF
TRBJ2-7	TRBV2	CASRGQGPTYEQYF
TRBJ1-1	TRBV29-1	CSSGEGKNTEAFF
TRBJ2-2	TRBV4-1	CASSQFPPPGTGELFF
TRBJ2-7	TRBV5-1	CASSLEGSSGYEQYF
TRBJ2-2	TRBV11-2	CASSPLDRANTGELFF
TRBJ1-2	TRBV10-3	CAISRDRNSQGYTF
TRBJ1-1	TRBV27	CASSLTRGSEAFF
TRBJ2-7	TRBV5-1	CASSLNGDTMEQYF
TRBJ1-5	TRBV21-1	CASKHIRMRGQPQHF
TRBJ1-5	TRBV7-2	CASSLAPYSNQPQHF
TRBJ1-1	TRBV7-9	CASSLLLGLHHTEAFF
TRBJ1-1	TRBV18	CASSQQGFITEAFF
TRBJ2-6	TRBV7-9	CASSLSKTGSFSGANVLTF
TRBJ2-1	TRBV28	CASSSAPGQGATNEQFF
TRBJ2-4	TRBV18	CASSPPRRYSAKNIQYF
TRBJ1-1	TRBV5-1	CASSFSHDNTEAFF